The present T cell receptor (beta chain) was sequenced within a study of a mutant IDH1 vaccine in newly diagnosed glioma. Study-level information: Investigators started vaccination 4-6 weeks after radiotherapy alone, or with temozolomide cycles.

Study-level findings and limits: Roughly 92% of patients showed vaccine-induced immune responses across multiple MHC alleles.

Time point reported: week 11, during vaccination. Vaccination comprised doses that each held 300 ug of mutant IDH1 20-mer peptide, plus topical imiquimod. Details on this clone: Its antigen is unknown.

Sequencing was performed with immunoSEQ multiplex PCR; in TCRdb, only in-frame clones are kept and a portion is missing. The data show 120,000 or so clones, with around four fifths seen just once and under 5.5% held by the top ten. Sequenced material: PBMCs, taken from a glioma patient whose treatment included an IDH1 peptide vaccine. The sequence was obtained from a man in his forties or fifties with glioma.

Written as DNA, the CDR3 is TGTGCCACCAGCAGAGATCTGGGCCCGCAAGAGACCCAGTACTTC. Translated: CATSRDLGPQETQYF. V gene TRBV15 combines with J gene TRBJ2-5; no clear D gene. In germline, CDR1 is LNHNV, CDR2 YYDKDF (reference sequence). The CDR3 totals 15 residues. Trimming removed 0 bases from V and 2 bases from J, with 10 bases in between.